This T cell receptor (beta chain) comes out of a study of regulatory T cells in long-lasting Graves disease. Study-level results: Researchers examined only peripheral blood and not thyroid tissue. Favored usage of TRBV28, TRBJ1-2 and TRBJ2-5 was recorded in persistent disease.

Sample time point: newly diagnosed GD, antithyroid drugs for less than 3 months. TCR sequences were obtained from RNA taken from PBMCs. Clinicians diagnosed Graves' disease using American Thyroid Association guidelines. Into tubes containing EDTA, roughly 8.8 milliliters of peripheral blood were drawn. V gave up 4 bases and J gave up 9 bases; unmatched junction bases: 6. The CDR3 runs 14 residues. Germline loops: CDR1 MDHEN, CDR2 SYDVKM. Arm-PCR with iRepertoire HTBI primers amplified the CDR3 regions for these TCR beta libraries. TCRdb recomputed calls from the multiplex PCR reads with MiXCR, one row per CDR3 protein. The table lists about 440,000 distinct CDR3 sequences, 16% of them singletons. With regard to this clonotype: The antigen is unknown.

The sample was also reused in another study, on T cells in Graves' hyperthyroidism and ophthalmopathy.

V is TRBV28 and J is TRBJ2-1; 10 bases line up with TRBD2. Sequenced here: peripheral blood mononuclear cells (PBMCs), sampled at new diagnosis, from a patient treated with antithyroid drugs. The sequence came from a woman aged 30 to 39 with Graves disease. DNA for the CDR3: TGTGCCAGCAGTTCTAAGCGGGAGGGCCTTGAGCAGTTCTTC. It translates to CASSSKREGLEQFF.